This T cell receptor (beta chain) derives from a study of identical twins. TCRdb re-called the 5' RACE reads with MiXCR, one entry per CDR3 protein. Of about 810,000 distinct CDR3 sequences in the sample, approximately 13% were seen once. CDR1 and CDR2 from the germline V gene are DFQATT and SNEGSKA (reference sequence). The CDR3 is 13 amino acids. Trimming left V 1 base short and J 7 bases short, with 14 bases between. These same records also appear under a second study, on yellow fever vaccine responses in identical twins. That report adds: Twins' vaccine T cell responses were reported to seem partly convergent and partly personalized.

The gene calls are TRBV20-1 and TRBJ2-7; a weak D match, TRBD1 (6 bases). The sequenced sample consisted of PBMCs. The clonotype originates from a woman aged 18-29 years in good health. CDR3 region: CSARAPTGLEQYV. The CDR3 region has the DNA TGCAGTGCTAGAGCTCCGACAGGTCTTGAGCAGTACGTC.